The 3 T cell receptor beta chains below come from one sample, sequenced in a study of vaccination effects on CD4 cells after COVID-19. Sequencing followed a ViraFEST assay step that expanded antigen-specific CD4+ T cells with viral peptide pools. CD4+ T cells were isolated after approximately 10 days of culture. Vaccine recipients lacked prior SARS-CoV-2 infection and had negative nucleocapsid antibodies. No antigen is known for these receptors. Some clones are missing from TCRdb's copy, which holds only in-frame ones; the method was immunoSEQ multiplex PCR. This table has approximately 70,000 clones, about four fifths appearing once. Sequencing used CD4+ T cells from PBMCs cultured with HCoV-NL63 spike peptides, obtained before COVID-19 vaccination. These receptors all stem from a human donor who received a COVID-19 vaccine.

This chain uses TRBV27 with TRBJ2-2, with 12 bases aligning to TRBD2. The V gene end was trimmed by 1 base and the J gene end by 8 bases; junction bases not matched to a gene: 5. The length of the CDR3 is 16 residues. Germline V gene lookup returns CDR1 MNHEY and CDR2 SMNVEV (reference sequence). As DNA, the CDR3 is TGTGCCAGCAGTTTATTAGGACTAGCGGGGTCAGGGGAGCTGTTTTTT. Translation gives CASSLLGLAGSGELFF.

J is TRBJ1-2 and V is TRBV28, with 7 bases that match TRBD1. Trimming removed 7 bases from V and 7 bases from J; junction bases left unmatched: 9. In germline, CDR1 is MDHEN, CDR2 SYDVKM. The CDR3 loop spans 13 amino acids. CDR3 in DNA: TGTGCCAGCACCAAAGACAGGGTGCGTGGCTACACCTTC. It translates to CASTKDRVRGYTF.

In this sample, this clone turned up a few times. The chain combines TRBV6-5 with TRBJ2-1; 7 nucleotides line up with TRBD2. Losses at the gene ends were 2 bases for V and 4 bases for J; bases not matched to a gene: 8. The CDR3 length is 16 residues. Germline V lookup: CDR1 MNHEY, CDR2 SVGAGI. The CDR3 sequence is CASSYRPAGKYNEQFF. In DNA form, the CDR3 reads TGTGCCAGCAGTTACCGTCCAGCGGGGAAGTACAATGAGCAGTTCTTC.